The sample holds a few counts of the clone carrying this T cell receptor beta chain. The antigen is not known. This record comes from a study of blood T cells in healthy people across ages. Study summary: Every two T cells gave about one barcoded beta molecule via template switching. General study points: Higher naive T cell percentage went strongly together with higher TCR beta diversity.

A J-beta primer mix and a sample-barcoded 5' primer were used in a second PCR of roughly 7 to 12 cycles. TCRdb re-called the 5' RACE reads through MiXCR, storing one row per CDR3 protein. The table lists around 800,000 distinct CDR3 sequences, roughly 25% of them singletons. Trimming took 5 bases from V and 7 from J; bases not matched to a gene: 7. Germline V gene sequence: CDR1 SGHTA, CDR2 FQGNSA. The CDR3 spans 14 residues. Separately, the same data were catalogued under a study of T cells of mothers and their children.

This clonotype was obtained from a boy aged 10-17 years in good health. V and J are TRBV7-2 and TRBJ1-2, with 10 bases that match TRBD1. The specimen sequenced was blood. The CDR3 DNA sequence: TGTGCCAGCAGCCGGGGACAGGGGTTGGGTGGCTACACCTTC. Residues: CASSRGQGLGGYTF.